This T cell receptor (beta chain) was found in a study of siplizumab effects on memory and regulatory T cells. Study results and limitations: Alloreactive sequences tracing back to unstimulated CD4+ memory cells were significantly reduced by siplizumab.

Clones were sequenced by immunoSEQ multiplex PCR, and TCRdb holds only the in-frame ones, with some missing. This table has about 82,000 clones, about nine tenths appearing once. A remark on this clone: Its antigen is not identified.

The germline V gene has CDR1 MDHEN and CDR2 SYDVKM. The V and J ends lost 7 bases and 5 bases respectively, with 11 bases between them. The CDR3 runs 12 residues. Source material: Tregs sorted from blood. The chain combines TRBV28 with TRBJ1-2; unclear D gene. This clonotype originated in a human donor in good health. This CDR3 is CASTPTGYGYTF. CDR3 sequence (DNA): TGTGCCAGCACCCCCACGGGGTATGGCTACACCTTC.